Included here is one T cell receptor (beta chain) sequence, with context. Antigen specificity is unknown. Sequencing used immunoSEQ multiplex PCR; TCRdb keeps in-frame clones, though not all of them. Here the sample spans roughly 110,000 clones, approximately 90% being singletons. The sample is drawn from a study of OX40 agonist ivuxolimab in advanced cancers. Whole-study context: More than 35% of patients had received prior checkpoint inhibitor therapy. Study-level findings and limits: Among the lowest peripheral clonal expansion occurred in 0.1-3.0 mg/kg partial responders. Expanded peripheral T cell antigen specificity was not determined. Circulating CD4+ and CD8+ T cells showed clonal expansion by week 6 at 0.1 to 3.0 mg/kg.

The clonotype originates from an adult with an advanced solid tumor such as melanoma, head and neck, liver or kidney cancer. The material sequenced was CD4+ or CD8+ T cells sorted from blood, taken in a trial of the OX40 agonist ivuxolimab.

The DNA of the CDR3 is TGTGCCAGTACGTTGACAGGGCATACGAATTACGAGCAGTACTTC. Protein: CASTLTGHTNYEQYF. The chain has TRBV19 and TRBJ2-5; 7 nucleotides agree with TRBD1. The J call may not be correct, given that the DNA end is closer to TRBJ2-7. CDR3 length: 15 amino acids. Germline CDR1 is LNHDA and CDR2 is SQIVND (reference sequence).